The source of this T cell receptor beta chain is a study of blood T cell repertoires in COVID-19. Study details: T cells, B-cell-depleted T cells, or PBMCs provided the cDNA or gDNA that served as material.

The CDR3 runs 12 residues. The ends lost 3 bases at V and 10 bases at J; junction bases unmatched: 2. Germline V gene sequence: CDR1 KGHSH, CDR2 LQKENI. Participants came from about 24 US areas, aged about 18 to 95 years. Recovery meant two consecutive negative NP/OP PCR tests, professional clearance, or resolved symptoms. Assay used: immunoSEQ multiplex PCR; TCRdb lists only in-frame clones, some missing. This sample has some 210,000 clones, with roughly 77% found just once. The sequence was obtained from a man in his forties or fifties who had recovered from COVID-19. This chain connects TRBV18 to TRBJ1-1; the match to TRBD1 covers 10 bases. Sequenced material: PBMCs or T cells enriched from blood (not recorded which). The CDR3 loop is CASSPTGGVAFF. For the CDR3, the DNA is TGTGCCAGCTCACCGACAGGGGGCGTAGCTTTCTTT. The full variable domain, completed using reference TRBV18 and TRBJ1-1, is NAGVMQNPRHLVRRRGQEARLRCSPMKGHSHVYWYRQLPEEGLKFMVYLQKENIIDESGMPKERFSAEFPKEGPSILRIQQVVRGDSAAYFCASSPTGGVAFFGQGTRLTVV.